The 31 T cell receptor beta chains in this list originate from one sample, sequenced in a study of OX40 agonist ivuxolimab in advanced cancers. Clones were sequenced by immunoSEQ multiplex PCR, and TCRdb holds only the in-frame ones, with some missing. The sample yields more than 65,000 clones, 70% to 90% seen once. Specimen: CD4+ or CD8+ T cells sorted from blood, collected in a trial of the OX40 agonist ivuxolimab. These receptors were obtained from an adult with an advanced solid tumor such as melanoma, head and neck, liver or kidney cancer.

The gene calls are TRBV18 and TRBJ1-4; the D is unclear. This CDR3 comprises 14 residues. With 3 bases removed from V and 3 bases from J, the gap between germline ends came to 8 bases. Germline assignment: CDR1 KGHSH and CDR2 LQKENI. Here the CDR3 reads CASSPNTANEKLFF. As DNA, the CDR3 is TGTGCCAGCTCACCGAATACCGCTAATGAAAAACTGTTTTTT.

The chain joins TRBV19 to TRBJ1-5; 8 bases match TRBD1. This CDR3 is 15 amino acids long. V was pared by 4 bases and J by 5 bases, with 7 bases of the junction left unmatched. Germline values: CDR1 LNHDA, CDR2 SQIVND (reference sequence). Here the CDR3 reads CASSTIGQGDQPQHF. The CDR3 bases are TGTGCCAGTAGTACCATCGGACAGGGTGATCAGCCCCAGCATTTT.

V gene TRBV5-4 combines with J gene TRBJ2-1; no clear D gene. Germline CDR1 is SGHNT and CDR2 is YYREEE (reference sequence). Trimming took off 0 bases at V and 7 bases at J, with 5 bases between the two ends. This CDR3 has 12 amino acids. The CDR3 is CASSLDLNEQFF. The CDR3 DNA follows: TGTGCCAGCAGCTTGGACCTAAATGAGCAGTTCTTC.

This clone was seen only once. The rearrangement uses TRBV13 and TRBJ2-7, with 12 bases lining up with TRBD2. CDR1 is PRHDT, CDR2 FYEKMQ, per germline (reference sequence). V lost 5 bases, J lost 3 bases, and 8 bases stayed unmatched. This CDR3 has 16 residues. The CDR3 DNA reads as TGTGCCAGCAGCCTACGGACTAGCGGGAACTTCTACGAGCAGTACTTC. Translation gives CASSLRTSGNFYEQYF. The full variable domain, completed using reference TRBV13 and TRBJ2-7, is AAGVIQSPRHLIKEKRETATLKCYPIPRHDTVYWYQQGPGQDPQFLISFYEKMQSDKGSIPDRFSAQQFSDYHSELNMSSLELGDSALYFCASSLRTSGNFYEQYFGPGTRLTVT.

This chain connects TRBV2 to TRBJ2-7; maybe TRBD2 (7 bases). Germline CDR1 is SNHLY and CDR2 is FYNNEI. The CDR3 covers 14 residues. V dropped 4 bases and J dropped 6 bases, with 16 bases sitting between them. CDR3 sequence reads: CASSAEGGVTEQYV. The CDR3 bases are TGTGCCAGCAGTGCCGAGGGGGGGGTGACCGAGCAGTACGTC.

V usage is TRBV7-6 and J usage is TRBJ2-1, with a tentative D call TRBD2 (6 bases). The CDR3 length is 14 residues. Germline loops: CDR1 SGHVS, CDR2 FNYEAQ. Trimming cost V 0 bases and J 6 bases, with 9 bases left between them. This chain's CDR3 is CASSLATGANEQFF. CDR3 in DNA: TGTGCCAGCAGCTTAGCTACGGGAGCCAATGAGCAGTTCTTC.

The genes are TRBV21-1 and TRBJ2-5. TRBV21-1 is designated a pseudogene. CDR3 length: 16 amino acids. The CDR3 spells CASSKWVRTRGETQYF. The CDR3 region has the DNA TGTGCCAGCAGCAAATGGGTTCGGACCCGAGGAGAGACCCAGTACTTC.

The V call is TRBV28, the J call TRBJ2-1; 9 nucleotides align to TRBD2. This CDR3 is 16 amino acids long. V was pared by 5 bases and J by 8 bases, with 13 bases of the junction left unmatched. Germline loops: CDR1 MDHEN, CDR2 SYDVKM. CDR3 in DNA: TGTGCCAGCAGTCTGCGGACTAGCGACACAAGGGATGAGCAGTTCTTC. Amino acid sequence: CASSLRTSDTRDEQFF.

This clone was seen only a few times. The genes are TRBV9 and TRBJ1-1, with 7 bases aligning to TRBD1. The CDR3 extends over 15 amino acids. Germline loops: CDR1 SGDLS, CDR2 YYNGEE. V lost 4 bases and J lost 1; bases outside the gene matches: 7. The CDR3 DNA is TGTGCCAGCAGCTACAGGGGCTCGCGGAACACTGAAGCTTTCTTT. It translates to CASSYRGSRNTEAFF.

The chain employs TRBV4-1 and TRBJ2-1; 9 bases align to TRBD1. The J segment lost 2 bases and the V segment lost 3 bases, leaving 5 bases of the junction unmatched. Germline CDR1 reads MGHRA; CDR2 reads YSYEKL. The CDR3 covers 16 residues. For the CDR3, the DNA is TGCGCCAGCAGCCACCCGGACAGGGGAGCCTACAATGAGCAGTTCTTC. This codes for CASSHPDRGAYNEQFF.

V is TRBV28 and J is TRBJ1-2, with unresolved D. The CDR3 totals 13 residues. Trimming took off 2 bases at V and 4 bases at J, with 8 bases between the two ends. Looked up from germline, CDR1 is MDHEN and CDR2 is SYDVKM. CDR3 sequence: CASSLGESYGYTF. CDR3 nucleotide sequence: TGTGCCAGCAGTTTAGGGGAGAGCTATGGCTACACCTTC.

V usage is TRBV27 and J usage is TRBJ2-3, with TRBD1 as a possible D gene (5 bases). CDR1 and CDR2 (germline): MNHEY, SMNVEV (reference sequence). The germline V and J ends were trimmed by 8 bases and 2 bases, with 14 bases remaining between them. The CDR3 is 14 residues long. CDR3 sequence (DNA): TGTGCCAGCTCCCAGACAGCTTACACAGATACGCAGTATTTT. It is translated as CASSQTAYTDTQYF.

The chain links TRBV5-6 to TRBJ2-1; 9 nucleotides match TRBD1. This CDR3 has 16 amino acids. V lost 0 bases and J lost 6; bases outside the gene matches: 7. Germline CDR1 and CDR2: SGHDT and YYEEEE. The CDR3 region is CASSLGVGTGSNEQFF. Here the CDR3 DNA reads TGTGCCAGCAGCTTGGGGGTCGGGACAGGGTCCAATGAGCAGTTCTTC.

The V call is TRBV9, the J call TRBJ2-7, with D possibly being TRBD2 (6 bases). Germline CDR1 and CDR2: SGDLS and YYNGEE. The ends were cut back, 6 bases at V and 9 bases at J, with 16 bases in the middle. CDR3 length: 12 residues. This CDR3 reads CASTNSAGRQYF. The DNA for the CDR3 is TGTGCCAGCACCAATAGTGCGGGGAGGCAGTACTTC.

CDR3 in DNA: TGTGCCAGCGGAGACCCCAGCTCCTACGAGCAGTACTTC. Amino acids: CASGDPSSYEQYF. The gene calls are TRBV28 and TRBJ2-7; D gene uncertain. This CDR3 has 13 residues. CDR1 and CDR2 from the germline V gene are MDHEN and SYDVKM. The V and J ends lost 8 bases and 0 bases respectively, with 11 bases between them. Full variable domain (remainder filled in from reference TRBV28 and TRBJ2-7): DVKVTQSSRYLVKRTGEKVFLECVQDMDHENMFWYRQDPGLGLRLIYFSYDVKMKEKGDIPEGYSVSREKKERFSLILESASTNQTSMYLCASGDPSSYEQYFGPGTRLTVT.

The chain employs TRBV7-2 and TRBJ1-5; D gene uncertain. CDR3 size: 13 residues. CDR1 is SGHTA, CDR2 FQGNSA, per germline. V was cut by 5 bases and J by 4 bases, with 9 bases left in between. The CDR3, as DNA: TGTGCCAGCAGCCCTGACTTAAATCAGCCCCAGCATTTT. Its translation is CASSPDLNQPQHF.

The chain couples TRBV30 to TRBJ2-3, with 12 bases aligning to TRBD2. After removal of 2 bases from V and 3 bases from J, the junction contained 3 bases not matched to a gene. There are 15 residues in the CDR3. Germline values: CDR1 GTSNPN, CDR2 SVGIG (reference sequence). The CDR3 region has the DNA TGTGCCTGGAGTCCCGGACTAGCGGGGACAGATACGCAGTATTTT. Its protein is CAWSPGLAGTDTQYF. The full variable domain, in which reference TRBV30 and TRBJ2-3 provide the parts outside the CDR3, is SQTIHQWPATLVQPVGSPLSLECTVEGTSNPNLYWYRQAAGRGLQLLFYSVGIGQISSEVPQNLSASRPQDRQFILSSKKLLLSDSGFYLCAWSPGLAGTDTQYFGPGTRLTVL.

This chain's CDR3 is CASRATSPMAAQYF. The CDR3 DNA is TGTGCCAGCAGGGCGACAAGCCCCATGGCTGCCCAGTACTTC. The V and J genes are TRBV6-5 and TRBJ2-5; D unresolved. The germline CDR1 and CDR2 sequences are MNHEY and SVGAGI. Trimming pared 6 bases from V and 9 bases from J, leaving 20 bases between. The CDR3 is 14 amino acids.

This clone was found a few times. The chain combines TRBV27 with TRBJ1-6; possibly TRBD1 for D (6 bases). The CDR3 totals 14 residues. The germline V gene has CDR1 MNHEY and CDR2 SMNVEV (reference sequence). V dropped 3 bases and J dropped 14 bases, with 17 bases sitting between them. Written as DNA, the CDR3 is TGTGCCAGCAGTTTCCGGGGGCAAATTTTGGCCCTCCACTTT. Translating it yields CASSFRGQILALHF.

Here the CDR3 DNA reads TGCGCCAGCAGCTATGACTCTGGGGCCAACGTCCTGACTTTC. Translating it yields CASSYDSGANVLTF. The chain is built from TRBV5-1 and TRBJ2-6, with D unclear. V was cut by 3 bases and J by 0 bases, with 4 bases left in between. CDR1 and CDR2 (germline): SGHRS, YFSETQ. The CDR3 contains 14 residues.

A few counts support this clone. The V call is TRBV25-1, the J call TRBJ1-2; 8 positions agree with TRBD1. Germline V gives CDR1 MGHDK, CDR2 SYGVNS. This CDR3 spans 13 amino acids. J lost 7 bases, V lost 7 bases, and 8 bases had no gene match. The CDR3 sequence: CASTTGGYGGYTF. The CDR3 DNA is TGTGCCAGCACTACAGGGGGTTATGGTGGCTACACCTTC.

This chain connects TRBV6-1 to TRBJ2-7; tentative D call: TRBD1 (6 bases). Trimming cost V 6 bases and J 5 bases, with 20 bases left between them. Germline CDR1 reads MNHNS; CDR2 reads SASEGT. CDR3 length: 15 residues. The CDR3 sequence is CASSLTWGLEDEQYF. Written as DNA, the CDR3 is TGTGCCAGCAGCCTCACTTGGGGGCTGGAGGACGAGCAGTACTTC.

The chain employs TRBV10-2 and TRBJ1-5; D is ambiguous. In germline, CDR1 is WSHSY, CDR2 SAAADI. The V end was cut by 0 bases, the J end by 0 bases, with 6 bases between. This CDR3 comprises 15 residues. CDR3 nucleotides: TGCGCCAGCAGTGAGTCGGGAGCTAGCAATCAGCCCCAGCATTTT. Translating it yields CASSESGASNQPQHF.

The rearrangement joins TRBV6-4 to TRBJ2-1; weak D call: TRBD2 (6 bases). The germline CDR1 and CDR2 sequences are MRHNA and SNTAGT. V gave up 3 bases and J gave up 3 bases, with 15 bases separating them. The CDR3 extends over 16 amino acids. The CDR3 spells CASSETRESFYNEQFF. The CDR3 bases are TGTGCCAGCAGTGAAACGCGGGAAAGCTTCTACAATGAGCAGTTCTTC.

This chain joins TRBV11-2 and TRBJ2-1; no clear D gene. The V end was cut by 4 bases, the J end by 7 bases, with 8 bases between. The length of the CDR3 is 12 residues. Per germline, CDR1 SGHAT and CDR2 FQNNGV. The CDR3 here is CASSSHMNEQFF. The CDR3 DNA reads as TGTGCCAGCAGCTCTCACATGAATGAGCAGTTCTTC.

CDR3 sequence reads: CAWENKGALGYGYTF. Written as DNA, the CDR3 is TGTGCCTGGGAAAACAAGGGGGCGTTAGGCTATGGCTACACCTTC. The chain employs TRBV30 and TRBJ1-2, with 7 bases that match TRBD1. The CDR3 is made up of 15 amino acids. V was clipped by 5 bases and J by 4 bases; unmatched bases: 13. Germline V gene sequence: CDR1 GTSNPN, CDR2 SVGIG (reference sequence).

This chain joins TRBV28 and TRBJ2-5; D may be TRBD1 (6 bases). V was shortened by 2 bases and J by 5 bases, with 15 bases between the two germline ends. Per germline, CDR1 MDHEN and CDR2 SYDVKM. The CDR3 has 15 residues. CDR3 in DNA: TGTGCCAGCAGTTTAATTTGGGGGCAGGACGAGACCCAGTACTTC. As protein: CASSLIWGQDETQYF.

The CDR3 DNA sequence: TGTGCCAGCAGTTTATCGGACAGGGCGAACACCGGGGAGCTGTTTTTT. It yields the protein CASSLSDRANTGELFF. The genes are TRBV27 and TRBJ2-2; 8 positions match TRBD1. With 0 bases clipped from V and 0 bases from J, the junction kept 0 bases outside the gene matches. CDR3 length equals 16 residues. Per the germline V gene, CDR1 is MNHEY and CDR2 is SMNVEV (reference sequence).

The chain employs TRBV7-8 and TRBJ2-5; D not resolved. Looked up from germline, CDR1 is SGHVS and CDR2 is FQNEAQ. Trimming cost V 5 bases and J 6 bases, with 16 bases left between them. This CDR3 comprises 14 residues. The CDR3 DNA follows: TGTGCCAGCAGCCGAAATAGGGCAGTTAAGACCCAGTACTTC. It yields the protein CASSRNRAVKTQYF.

Regarding this clone: This same CDR3 is encoded by further DNA sequences in the sample. V and J are TRBV30 and TRBJ1-2; D call uncertain. The V gene lost 3 bases and the J gene lost 4 bases, with 6 bases spanning the gap. There are 11 residues in the CDR3. Germline-derived CDR1 and CDR2 are GTSNPN and SVGIG (reference sequence). DNA for the CDR3: TGTGCCTGGAGACGGGTCTATGGCTACACCTTC. Translating gives CAWRRVYGYTF. Variable domain in full (rest from reference TRBV30 and TRBJ1-2): SQTIHQWPATLVQPVGSPLSLECTVEGTSNPNLYWYRQAAGRGLQLLFYSVGIGQISSEVPQNLSASRPQDRQFILSSKKLLLSDSGFYLCAWRRVYGYTFGSGTRLTVV.

This clone was counted a single time. This chain uses TRBV11-2 with TRBJ2-7, with D possibly called TRBD1 or TRBD2 (5 bases each). The germline gives CDR1 SGHAT, CDR2 FQNNGV. The V and J ends lost 2 bases and 3 bases respectively, with 11 bases between them. The CDR3 totals 14 residues. The CDR3 region is CASSLFTGLYEQYV. The CDR3 DNA follows: TGTGCCAGCAGCTTATTTACGGGGCTCTACGAGCAGTACGTC.